This is a list of T cell receptor beta chains from one sample in a study of blood T cell repertoires in COVID-19. Repertoires were generated with immunoSEQ multiplex PCR, while TCRdb's copy carries only in-frame clones and drops some. The sample gives 300,000 to 400,000 clones, more than 75% of which show up once; 2.5% to 3.5% is in the top ten. The sequenced material came from peripheral blood. These receptors were obtained from a human donor in a cohort sampled during active COVID-19. CDR3s include the opening cysteine and the closing phenylalanine or tryptophan. D genes are given only for firm matches. Some rows have no size entry. The others give once, few or many, or a class for an expanded clone.

>TRBV6-2/TRBV6-3|TRBJ2-2|-|TRBD1
TGTGCCAGCAGCCCCGGGACAGGGGCCGGGGAGCTGTTTTTT
CASSPGTGAGELFF
>TRBV30|TRBJ2-2|once|-
TGTGCCTCCCAGCGTGGGGAGACCGGGGAGCTGTTTTTT
CASQRGETGELFF
>TRBV5-1|TRBJ1-1|-|TRBD1
TGCGCCAGCAGCTTGGGACAGGGGGCCTCTGAAGCTTTCTTT
CASSLGQGASEAFF
>TRBV5-1|TRBJ2-7|-|TRBD2
TGCGCCAGCAGCTTGGCCCTAGCGGGGGGGCGGTACGAGCAGTACTTC
CASSLALAGGRYEQYF
>TRBV5-6|TRBJ1-5|-|TRBD1
TGTGCCAGCAGCCTGCGGTCCGGGACAGGGGAGGGTCAGCCCCAGCATTTT
CASSLRSGTGEGQPQHF
>TRBV19|TRBJ1-5|-|TRBD1
TGTGCCAGTAGCGGGACAGGGGGCGCGGGCAATCAGCCCCAGCATTTT
CASSGTGGAGNQPQHF
>TRBV6-6|TRBJ2-3|-|-
TGTGCCAGCAGTTACTCGTCCAGGGCCAGCACAGATACGCAGTATTTT
CASSYSSRASTDTQYF
>TRBV7-3|TRBJ2-3|-|-
TGTGCCAGCAGCTTAAGGCCAGGAGGAGATACGCAGTATTTT
CASSLRPGGDTQYF
>TRBV19|TRBJ1-1|-|-
TGTGCCAGTAGTATGAAGTGGACAGCCCCTACTGAAGCTTTCTTT
CASSMKWTAPTEAFF
>TRBV2|TRBJ1-1|-|-
TGTGCCGGGGCATTCGGCCCGGGCACTGAAGCTTTCTTT
CAGAFGPGTEAFF
>TRBV9|TRBJ2-7|-|TRBD2
TGTGCCAGCAGCGTGGGACTAGCGGATTACGAGCAGTACTTC
CASSVGLADYEQYF
>TRBV6-1|TRBJ1-2|-|TRBD1
TGTGCCAGCAGTGAAGCGCGGACAGGGAGCTACACCTTC
CASSEARTGSYTF
>TRBV29-1|TRBJ2-7|-|-
TGCAGCGTCCTTAGCGGTTGGCCAGGAAACGAGCAGTACTTC
CSVLSGWPGNEQYF
>TRBV19|TRBJ1-1|-|-
TGTGCCAGTAGTACAGATTATGCTGAAGCTTTCTTT
CASSTDYAEAFF
>TRBV5-4|TRBJ1-1|-|TRBD1
TGTGCCAGCAGCCCCGGGACAGGGATTACTGAAGCTTTCTTT
CASSPGTGITEAFF
>TRBV18|TRBJ2-3|-|TRBD2
TGTGCCAGCTCACCGGGACTAGAGTCTAGCACAGATACGCAGTATTTT
CASSPGLESSTDTQYF
>TRBV15|TRBJ2-3|-|TRBD2
TGTGCCACCAGCAGTAGCGGGGGCACAGATACGCAGTATTTT
CATSSSGGTDTQYF
>TRBV9|TRBJ2-5|-|-
TGTGCCAGCAGCGTAGGACAATGGGAGACCCAGTACTTC
CASSVGQWETQYF
>TRBV5-1|TRBJ2-6|once|-
TGCGCCAGCAGCTTGGACTCCTCCGCGGCTGGGGCCAACGTCCTGACTTTC
CASSLDSSAAGANVLTF
>TRBV7-9|TRBJ1-2|-|-
TGTGCCAGCAGCTTAATGGTAGCTAACTATGGCTACACCTTC
CASSLMVANYGYTF
>TRBV12-2|TRBJ1-1|-|-
TGTGCAAGTCGCTCCTCTACAGGGTCGGCGATGAACACTGAAGCTTTCTTT
CASRSSTGSAMNTEAFF
>TRBV18|TRBJ1-2|once|-
TGTGCCAGCTCACCCGGAGGGGATAACTATGGCTACACCTTC
CASSPGGDNYGYTF
>TRBV5-4|TRBJ2-5|-|-
TGTGCCAGCAGCTACCAATTGGCCGGCGGGGAGACCCAGTACTTC
CASSYQLAGGETQYF
>TRBV7-2|TRBJ2-1|many|TRBD2
TGTGCCAGCAGCCCCGGACTAGCAAACAATGAGCAGTTCTTC
CASSPGLANNEQFF
>TRBV10-1|TRBJ2-3|-|TRBD2
TGCGCCAGCAGGTTAGCGGGAGACGCGGATACGCAGTATTTT
CASRLAGDADTQYF
>TRBV19|TRBJ2-4|-|TRBD1
TGTGCCAGTAGTATAGTGCAGGGGGCGAACATTCAGTACTTC
CASSIVQGANIQYF
>TRBV27|TRBJ2-3|-|-
TGTGCCAGCAGTTTAGCGAACACAGATACGCAGTATTTT
CASSLANTDTQYF